The rows below give T cell receptor beta chains drawn from one sample of a study of early T cells in non-severe SARS-CoV-2 infection. TCRdb passed the 5' RACE reads through MiXCR, listing each CDR3 protein once. Among 100,000 to 150,000 distinct CDR3 sequences, about 15% were seen once, and the ten largest hold 20% to 25%. Source material: whole blood. The origin of the receptors is an adult who was a healthcare worker with PCR-confirmed SARS-CoV-2 infection or an uninfected control (not recorded which). Each CDR3 is given with its conserved first and last residue. The order of the fields is J gene, clone size, V gene, D gene, CDR3 protein, CDR3 DNA. A D gene is named only where the DNA matches it firmly. Expanded clones get a size class; other rows say once, few or many, or leave the size out.

TRBJ2-1	NA	TRBV6-5	NA	CASSSVGRSRNEQFF	TGTGCCAGCAGTTCGGTGGGACGCAGTCGAAATGAGCAGTTCTTC
TRBJ1-1	NA	TRBV28	NA	CAVRMVNTEAFF	TGTGCCGTCCGGATGGTGAACACTGAAGCTTTCTTT
TRBJ1-6	NA	TRBV7-6	NA	CASSPSRGYSPLHF	TGTGCCAGCAGCCCGTCACGGGGCTATTCACCCCTCCACTTT
TRBJ2-7	few	TRBV12-3/TRBV12-4	TRBD1	CASSRRDRGNEQYF	TGTGCCAGCAGTAGACGGGACAGAGGCAACGAGCAGTACTTC
TRBJ2-2	NA	TRBV2	NA	CASNAGMDTGELFF	TGTGCCAGCAACGCAGGGATGGACACCGGGGAGCTGTTTTTT
TRBJ2-4	few	TRBV3-1	TRBD2	CASSLQHESSGGLAKNIQYF	TGTGCCAGCAGTCTACAACACGAAAGTAGCGGGGGGCTAGCCAAAAACATTCAGTACTTC
TRBJ2-1	NA	TRBV20-1	TRBD2	CSATPGTRTYNEQFF	TGCAGTGCTACCCCCGGGACTAGAACATACAATGAGCAGTTCTTC
TRBJ2-3	NA	TRBV21-1	NA	CASSKSGHSDTQYF	TGTGCCAGCAGCAAATCTGGCCACTCAGATACGCAGTATTTT
TRBJ1-2	few	TRBV7-9	NA	CASSSRTDYGYTF	TGTGCCAGCAGCTCACGGACTGATTATGGCTACACCTTC
TRBJ2-5	few	TRBV29-1	NA	CSVELETQYF	TGCAGCGTTGAATTAGAGACCCAGTACTTC
TRBJ1-6	NA	TRBV7-8	NA	CASSLAGGSRGSLHF	TGTGCCAGCAGCTTAGCTGGGGGTAGCCGGGGGTCCCTCCACTTT
TRBJ1-2	many	TRBV18	TRBD1	CASSPRDRPYGYTF	TGTGCCAGCTCACCACGGGACAGGCCTTATGGCTACACCTTC
TRBJ1-2	many	TRBV5-1	TRBD1	CASSSGQDYGYTF	TGCGCCAGCAGCTCGGGACAGGACTATGGCTACACCTTC
TRBJ1-2	NA	TRBV2	NA	CASSERRVANYGYTF	TGTGCCAGCAGTGAACGTCGGGTAGCTAACTATGGCTACACCTTC
TRBJ1-1	NA	TRBV12-3/TRBV12-4	NA	CASRVSGAQGTEAFF	TGTGCCAGCCGGGTTTCAGGGGCACAGGGAACTGAAGCTTTCTTT
TRBJ2-7	NA	TRBV6-1	NA	CASSEGYSYYEQYF	TGTGCCAGCAGTGAAGGATATAGCTACTACGAGCAGTACTTC
TRBJ1-3	NA	TRBV6-6	NA	CASSSEGPLYF	TGTGCCAGCAGTTCAGAGGGCCCCTTATATTTT
TRBJ2-5	NA	TRBV29-1	TRBD2	CSVRTSGGETQYF	TGCAGCGTCAGGACTAGCGGGGGCGAGACCCAGTACTTC